Each of the 3 T cell receptor beta chains below was sequenced from the same sample in a study of shared clonotypes between healthy human individuals. Measured with immunoSEQ multiplex PCR; TCRdb has only the in-frame clones, and not every one. The sample lists roughly 1 million clones, around three quarters seen once, with more than 0.45% in the top ten. Input material: memory CD4+ T cells from PBMCs. Described subset: CD45RA-negative fraction. All receptors come from a man aged 18 to 30 in good health. Some clones in this sample may be carry-over from other donors' samples.

The rearrangement uses TRBV5-4 and TRBJ2-3; the D gene is possibly TRBD2 (5 bases). Germline V lookup: CDR1 SGHNT, CDR2 YYREEE (reference sequence). Deletions cut 4 bases from V and 2 bases from J, with 11 bases between. There are 14 residues in the CDR3. As DNA, the CDR3 is TGTGCCAGCAGCACGGAGGACCACACAGATACGCAGTATTTT. It is translated as CASSTEDHTDTQYF.

The CDR3 here is CASTTRVENEKLFF. As DNA, the CDR3 is TGTGCCAGCACCACCCGGGTGGAAAATGAAAAACTGTTTTTT. V and J are TRBV28 and TRBJ1-4, with no clear D. This CDR3 comprises 14 residues. The V gene lost 7 bases and the J gene lost 5 bases, with 14 bases spanning the gap. The germline V gene has CDR1 MDHEN and CDR2 SYDVKM. The whole variable domain, remainder taken from reference TRBV28 and TRBJ1-4, is DVKVTQSSRYLVKRTGEKVFLECVQDMDHENMFWYRQDPGLGLRLIYFSYDVKMKEKGDIPEGYSVSREKKERFSLILESASTNQTSMYLCASTTRVENEKLFFGSGTQLSVL.

In its sample, this clone was seen a few times. The chain uses TRBV7-7 and TRBJ2-5; no definite D call. CDR1 is SSHAT, CDR2 FNYEAQ, per germline (reference sequence). The length of the CDR3 is 13 residues. V lost 3 bases to trimming and J lost 5 bases, with 10 bases between them. The CDR3 DNA follows: TGTGCCAGCAGCTTCCAAATAGAGGAGACCCAGTACTTC. This codes for CASSFQIEETQYF.